The source of this TCR beta chain is a study of cytomegalovirus exposure and HLA in healthy donors (dated by TCRdb to the late 2010s). Broadly, across the study: An earlier analysis of 550 to 700 of the donors reported 250 to 350 Gb of sequence data and 117 million unique TCR beta sequences from some 180 million T cells. Around 320 gigabases of sequencing data and 80 million or so unique TCR sequences were included in an early release covering over 600 HLA-typed donors. Of the 398 genotyped donors, approximately 82% fell in the genetic ancestry cluster associated with self-reported Caucasian donors. The aim of the study was to test whether cataloging public T cell receptors could identify signatures of past pathogen exposure. The study used immunosequencing to profile the T cell repertoires of under 700 subjects and linked those repertoires to cytomegalovirus serostatus. A separate validation cohort of over 95 different subjects was used in addition to the roughly 720-subject first cohort. To predict cytomegalovirus infection status, the study combined high-throughput TCR immunosequencing, statistical association of individual TCRs with disease status, and machine learning. To study patterns of TCR occurrence, a later analysis re-analyzed previously published TCR beta repertoires from 666 donors and added high-resolution HLA genotyping. In the later analysis, no new phenotypic data were used to find candidate immune exposures; instead, reliance was placed on TCR beta sequences and their occurrence across donors. In an earlier analysis of over 550 of the donors, high-throughput TCR beta sequencing was used to judge whether each TCR beta V gene segment behaved as functional or pseudogenic. Donor age, sex, ethnicity and CMV serostatus were compiled together with the repertoire data. Genome-wide SNP genotypes for about 65% of the roughly 670 donors were used in a later genetic analysis, which treated that subset as a discovery cohort. Every discovery cohort repertoire had been produced on one sequencing platform. HLA typing included class I and class II loci at four-digit resolution. The number of donors typed differed by locus, with roughly 620-640 for A, B, C, DRB1 and DQB1, approximately 500 for DQA1, approximately 570 for DPA1, and some 450 for DPB1. Because of strong linkage in the cohort, roughly five DR-DQ haplotypes were treated as single units for association and clustering. Among 300 to 500 genotyped donors of the cohort, an average of roughly 230,000 unique TCR beta nucleotide sequences was sequenced per donor, of which about 19% were non-productive.

The cohort was made up of roughly 670 healthy bone marrow donors. All cohort members were sampled while nominally healthy, although unrecorded immune exposures were likely present. The donor was CMV seropositive and was included in the group of 289 seropositive cohort members. A peripheral blood sample was collected from each donor, and TCR beta sequencing was performed on peripheral blood mononuclear cells. The Qiagen DNeasy Blood Extraction Kit was used to extract genomic DNA from the blood cell samples. Library creation used the immunoSEQ multiplex PCR assay. For the multiplex PCR, a mixture combining 60 forward primers for TCR Vbeta segments and 13 reverse primers for TCR Jbeta segments was used. The CDR3 region of rearranged TCR beta genes was amplified from genomic DNA with a multiplex PCR assay. The amplified TCR beta libraries were sequenced on the Illumina HiSeq System as 87-base-pair reads. The study's processing was this. A later analysis counted tens of millions of unique TCR beta chains across the 666 repertoires, and around 9.9 million of these chains were shared by at least two donors. Raw reads were error-corrected and collapsed into unique sequences with a nearest-neighbor algorithm that merged closely related sequences to remove PCR and sequencing errors. To assign V, D and J gene segments, CDR3 sequences were aligned to IMGT reference sequences. For a sequence to be retained, a match of at least six nucleotides to both a V gene segment and a J gene segment was required. A rearrangement counted as productive if the CDR3 had no stop codons and remained in frame with V and J, and every other rearrangement counted as non-productive. Following IMGT convention, CDR3 was defined as the stretch from the second conserved V-encoded cysteine up to the conserved J-encoded phenylalanine. Sequences without an unambiguous match to a single V gene segment were excluded from the earlier analysis of several hundred of the donors. An earlier analysis of some 500 of the donors classified V segments as functional when productive rearrangements were above 56.7% and as segregating when the standard deviation between donors was above 5%. To diagnose cytomegalovirus status from the catalog of TCR beta chain sequences, a statistical classification framework was built. In a later analysis, V and J genes were assigned by comparing TCR nucleotide sequences against IMGT/GENE-DB human TR gene sequences. In a later analysis, CDR3 sequences and most-parsimonious VDJ recombination scenarios were assigned using the TCRdist pipeline. In a later analysis, each TCR beta chain was defined by its CDR3 amino acid sequence together with its V-gene family, and reads without a unique V-gene family were excluded. As a way to deal with suspected cross-contamination and a sequencing artifact, a later analysis dropped 450 to 600 nucleotide sequences that were highly shared and had low generation probability. In a later analysis, a clonal expansion index was calculated for each public chain from normalized within-repertoire ranks of inferred template counts. In a later analysis, generation probabilities were computed with a VDJ recombination model fitted to out-of-frame rearrangements, and the resulting probabilities were checked against IGoR. A later analysis scored TCR-TCR, TCR-HLA and TCR-CMV co-occurrence with hypergeometric tests, applying a repertoire-size bias correction to TCR pairs. To estimate false discovery rates, a later analysis permuted the HLA or CMV assignments 20 times. In a later analysis, co-occurring TCRs were grouped using DBSCAN, and TCRdist sequence similarity was added for clustering within HLA-allele-positive subsets. Repertoires with fewer than 30,000 or more than 120,000 public chains were left out of co-occurrence clustering, as were about five repertoires with anomalous nucleotide sharing. Sourced from immuneACCESS, this table was stored by TCRdb with only in-frame sequences that have V and J called. A share of the clones is absent; for the studies checked, an unresolved V gene accounts for under half, and the remainder has no known explanation. V and J calls and clone size follow that table, whereas D and trimming were derived from the DNA. This sample holds about 130,000 clones; approximately 74% were observed only once. The top ten clones comprise approximately 4% of the sample.

Results the study describes overall, beyond this receptor: A further reported finding was that TCR beta sequences accurately predicted the HLA-A and HLA-B alleles for most subjects in the first cohort. A few of the identified cytomegalovirus-associated TCR beta chains were confirmed in vitro to be specific for cytomegalovirus antigens. Sequencing depth was assumed to be roughly uniform across donors in the presence/absence analyses, though that assumption may not hold. Cytomegalovirus status was reported to be diagnosed by the classifier with high specificity and sensitivity in both the original and validation cohorts. In a later analysis, several top co-occurrence clusters were reported to appear linked to parvovirus B19, influenza, CMV and Epstein-Barr virus. In a later analysis, HLA-associated TCR beta chains were found to be more clonally expanded and to have lower generation probabilities than equally common non-associated chains. The 87-base-pair reads could not distinguish some IMGT-functional V segments, including TRBV6-2 and TRBV6-3, so those segments were excluded. The earlier analysis of approximately 540 of the donors excluded around 17 rarely observed V segments, including chromosome 9 orphons, because counts were too low. Immune exposure information for the cohort was limited to CMV serostatus. Broadly in line with IMGT annotations, most TCR beta V segments showed up in productive rearrangements about 87% or about 30% of the time in an earlier analysis of some 590 of the donors. A total of about 150 TCR beta chains were listed by the study as associated with cytomegalovirus. A later analysis found that TCR association rates varied across HLA loci, with DRB1 alleles showing the most associated TCRs and HLA-C alleles the fewest. In a later analysis, around 17,000 TCR beta sequences were associated with specific HLA alleles at a false discovery rate of 0.05. Because HLA typing was unavailable for some donors at each locus, only the typed subset was used in association tests. The authors suggested that the approach could potentially be extended to other disease states and immunological phenotypes. The sequencing pipeline was judged likely to have produced a cluster of highly shared sequence variants as a technical artifact. When HLA alleles, especially DR and DQ, strongly co-occurred, attributing TCR associations to individual alleles was difficult. The cohort was sequenced for TCR beta chains only, and without alpha or paired-chain data the features that could be detected were limited. Compared with the 666-donor mean, donors in an Asian-associated ancestry cluster had fewer N-insertions in productive TCRs, according to a later genetic analysis. Most CMV-associated TCR beta chains appeared to be HLA-restricted in a later analysis, and the HLA associations seemed to be driven largely by CMV exposure. Across donors, most TCR sequences were observed very rarely, whereas some public TCRs were present in many individuals. Correlated functional status among segregating V segments might be attributable to linkage disequilibrium, but an unknown experimental factor could not be ruled out. A later genetic analysis associated a missense DCLRE1C variant with V-gene and J-gene trimming of TCR beta chains, and an independent cohort replicated the association.

In its sample, this clone was seen a few times. Its antigen is still unknown. Per-nucleotide qualities are absent, and no much larger clonotype sits a single base away. From its cysteine to its phenylalanine, the CDR3 spans 15 amino acids. Just the 45-base CDR3 DNA is kept, in frame starting at base 1. Ends trimmed: V by 6 bases, J by 9 bases; bases unmatched to a gene: 11. Looking up the germline V gene yields CDR1 KGHSH and CDR2 LQKENI. The origin of this receptor is a man between 18 and 35 years old in good health and CMV-seropositive. This chain is built from TRBV18 and TRBJ2-1; TRBD2 matches 10 bases in the middle. Sample: PBMCs. Here is the DNA: TGTGCCAGCTCCTTGGGACTAGCGCTGTTCGTTGAGCAGTTCTTC. Translated, it reads CASSLGLALFVEQFF.